Reported below is one T cell receptor (beta chain). The antigen remains undetermined. These data originate in a study of CD8+CD57+ T cells in acquired aplastic anemia. Study results and caveats: Statistical testing detected no significant gap in CD8+ Simpson's diversity between patients and controls.

The template used for profiling TCR beta VDJ and CDR3 was genomic DNA. TCRdb re-analysed the reads in MiXCR, keeping a single row per CDR3 protein. This sample yields roughly 180,000 distinct CDR3 sequences, of which more than 60% are seen a single time; about two fifths belongs to the top ten. Trimming left V 7 bases short and J 0 bases short, with 10 bases between. Germline V gives CDR1 DFQATT, CDR2 SNEGSKA (reference sequence). The CDR3 has 13 amino acids. Previously, flow cytometry had revealed CD8+CD57+ cell expansion in the patients chosen for sequencing. Acquired aplastic anemia of severe grade affected all patients.

The TCR comes from a human donor with aplastic anemia. Input material: sorted CD4+, CD8+, or CD8+CD57+ T cells (not recorded which) from PBMCs. The rearrangement joins TRBV20-1 to TRBJ2-1, with a tentative D call TRBD1 (6 bases). The chain's CDR3 is CSVDRSSYNEQFF. For the CDR3, the DNA is TGCAGTGTAGACAGGAGCTCCTACAATGAGCAGTTCTTC.